This T cell receptor (beta chain) comes out of a study of PD-1 blockade in mismatch repair-deficient tumors. Study-level points and caveats: All three positive peptides came from frameshift mutations, yielding over a hundred blood TCRs.

Remarks on this clone: Antigen unknown.

The assay was immunoSEQ multiplex PCR, and TCRdb's table has in-frame clones only and misses some. Of 10,000 or so clones listed, approximately 90% were seen once; the top ten hold 9.7%. Germline CDR1 SGHRS, CDR2 YFSETQ. The germline V and J ends were trimmed by 2 bases and 2 bases, with 16 bases remaining between them. The CDR3 is 17 residues long. Time point defined: roughly 10-day in vitro stimulation with candidate neoantigen peptide 3. Each of several ELISpot-reactive candidate peptides was used for 10-day stimulation. A no-peptide control culture served as baseline for clone fold changes. The sample consisted of cells cultured in vitro, taken from a patient treated with pembrolizumab. This sequence was found in an adult with mismatch repair-deficient cancer. This rearrangement joins TRBV5-1 to TRBJ1-4; D is unclear. In DNA, the CDR3 is TGCGCCAGCAGCTTAGACGGACCGGACGGTACTAATGAAAAACTGTTTTTT. Translation gives CASSLDGPDGTNEKLFF.